These T cell receptor beta chains were read from a single sample in a study of CD8+CD57+ T cells in acquired aplastic anemia. TCRdb re-called the reads with MiXCR, one entry per CDR3 protein. Of about 180,000 distinct CDR3 sequences listed, roughly 48% are singletons. Material: sorted CD4+, CD8+, or CD8+CD57+ T cells (not recorded which) from PBMCs. These receptors came from a human donor with aplastic anemia. Both conserved end residues are part of each CDR3. The D gene is left open where the match is weak. Size values are once, few and many counts, or a class for expanded clones, and some rows have none.

-	14	TRBV2	TRBD1	TRBJ1-1	CASSSMTGVTEAFF	TGTGCCAGCAGTTCTATGACAGGGGTTACTGAGGCTTTCTTT
-	12	TRBV19	-	TRBJ1-1	CASSIRNTEAFF	TGTGCCAGTAGTATAAGGAACACTGAAGCTTTCTTT
-	15	TRBV2	-	TRBJ1-6	CASSPAGRGGSPLHF	TGTGCCAGCAGCCCAGCGGGAAGAGGGGGTTCACCCCTCCACTTT
many	18	TRBV10-3	-	TRBJ2-2	CAISGLPPGLGNTGELFF	TGTGCCATCAGTGGGCTCCCCCCAGGGTTAGGGAACACCGGGGAGCTGTTTTTT
many	18	TRBV4-2	TRBD1	TRBJ2-1	CASSQAALGQDPYNEQFF	TGTGCCAGCAGCCAAGCCGCCTTGGGACAGGATCCTTACAATGAGCAGTTCTTC
-	14	TRBV19	TRBD1	TRBJ1-1	CASSKRQGRTEAFF	TGTGCCAGTAGTAAACGACAGGGAAGGACTGAAGCTTTCTTT
-	12	TRBV29-1	-	TRBJ1-5	CSVGIGNQPQHF	TGCAGCGTTGGTATCGGCAATCAGCCCCAGCATTTT
many	13	TRBV24-1	-	TRBJ2-3	CATSEWGQDTQYF	TGTGCCACCAGTGAGTGGGGTCAGGATACGCAGTATTTT
-	14	TRBV15	TRBD2	TRBJ2-7	CATSLTGTTYEQYF	TGTGCCACCAGCCTTACCGGGACTACCTACGAGCAGTACTTC
once	16	TRBV7-4	TRBD1	TRBJ2-7	CASSPSSLTGGSEQYF	TGTGCCAGCAGCCCCTCTTCACTGACAGGGGGCAGTGAGCAGTACTTC
many	14	TRBV19	TRBD2	TRBJ2-1	CASRTRGVINEQFF	TGTGCCAGTAGGACGCGGGGGGTGATCAATGAGCAGTTCTTC
many	16	TRBV12-3/TRBV12-4	-	TRBJ1-3	CASSLPDRFSGNTIYF	TGTGCCAGCAGCCTACCGGACAGATTCTCTGGAAACACCATATATTTT
-	15	TRBV19	TRBD1	TRBJ1-2	CASRPAGQGNYGYTF	TGTGCCAGTAGACCGGCGGGACAGGGGAACTATGGCTACACCTTC
once	14	TRBV20-1	-	TRBJ1-3	CSARDPRSGNTIYF	TGCAGTGCTAGAGACCCCCGAAGCGGAAACACCATATATTTT
-	16	TRBV5-5	-	TRBJ1-4	CASSLRGAPTNEKLFF	TGTGCCAGCAGCTTACGGGGGGCGCCAACTAATGAAAAACTGTTTTTT
many	16	TRBV12-3/TRBV12-4	-	TRBJ2-3	CASSPPLVAFTDTQYF	TGTGCCAGCAGTCCCCCACTAGTGGCGTTTACAGATACGCAGTATTTT
once	14	TRBV10-3	TRBD1	TRBJ1-2	CAISEDRGIYGYTF	TGCGCCATCAGTGAGGACAGGGGAATCTATGGCTACACCTTC
many	13	TRBV2	TRBD2	TRBJ2-7	CASRRTSGVQQYF	TGTGCCAGCAGGCGAACTAGCGGGGTCCAGCAGTACTTC
-	15	TRBV5-1	TRBD1	TRBJ2-1	CASRSGTGAYNEQFF	TGCGCCAGCAGATCCGGGACAGGGGCCTACAATGAGCAGTTCTTC
many	16	TRBV25-1	-	TRBJ1-5	CASSEGGAGINQPQHF	TGTGCCAGCAGTGAAGGCGGGGCAGGGATCAATCAGCCCCAGCATTTT
-	14	TRBV3-1	-	TRBJ1-2	CASRMGGTGYGYTF	TGTGCCAGCAGGATGGGGGGGACCGGTTATGGCTACACCTTC
many	16	TRBV6-1	-	TRBJ2-1	CASRAWWGGRYNEQFF	TGTGCCAGCAGGGCATGGTGGGGGGGCCGGTACAATGAGCAGTTCTTC
-	15	TRBV27	-	TRBJ1-4	CASSLGQSGREKLFF	TGTGCCAGCAGTTTAGGCCAGTCGGGGCGTGAAAAACTGTTTTTT
few	15	TRBV25-1	-	TRBJ2-5	CASRTTGRGGQTQYF	TGTGCCAGCAGGACGACAGGGAGGGGCGGGCAGACCCAGTACTTC
-	16	TRBV5-1	-	TRBJ2-5	CASSLAPAGAGETQYF	TGCGCCAGCAGCTTGGCCCCAGCAGGGGCAGGGGAGACCCAGTACTTC
once	15	TRBV6-2/TRBV6-3	TRBD2	TRBJ2-3	CASTPAGVATDAQYF	TGTGCCAGCACCCCAGCGGGGGTAGCCACAGATGCGCAGTATTTT
once	15	TRBV7-9	-	TRBJ1-6	CASSLGGSVNSPLHF	TGTGCCAGCAGCTTAGGCGGCAGCGTCAACTCACCCCTCCACTTT
-	14	TRBV20-1	-	TRBJ2-1	CSARDPALFYEQFF	TGCAGTGCTAGAGATCCGGCTCTATTTTATGAGCAGTTCTTC